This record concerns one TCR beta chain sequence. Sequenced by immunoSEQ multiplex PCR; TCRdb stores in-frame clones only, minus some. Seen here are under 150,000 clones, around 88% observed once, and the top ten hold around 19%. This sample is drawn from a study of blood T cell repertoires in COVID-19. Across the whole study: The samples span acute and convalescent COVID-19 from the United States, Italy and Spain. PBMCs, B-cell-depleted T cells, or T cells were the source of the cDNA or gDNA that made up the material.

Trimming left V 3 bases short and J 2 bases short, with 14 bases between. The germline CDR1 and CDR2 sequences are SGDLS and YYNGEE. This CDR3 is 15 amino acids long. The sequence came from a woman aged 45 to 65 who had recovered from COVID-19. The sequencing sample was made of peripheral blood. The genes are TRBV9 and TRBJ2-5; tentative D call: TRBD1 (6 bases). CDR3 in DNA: TGTGCCAGCAGCGGGACCCAGGGGCCTCAAGAGACCCAGTACTTC. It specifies CASSGTQGPQETQYF.